Following are 7 T cell receptor beta chains from one sample sequenced in a study of regulatory T cells in long-lasting Graves disease. Documented time point: newly diagnosed GD, antithyroid drugs for less than 3 months. Scientists built the TCR library using RNA that was extracted from PBMCs. HTBI primers from iRepertoire and Arm-PCR of CDR3 regions yielded the TCR beta libraries. MiXCR, run by TCRdb on the multiplex PCR reads, gives a single entry per CDR3 protein. The table lists hundreds of thousands of distinct CDR3 sequences, less than 20% of them singletons, with about 20% in the top ten. The specimen comprised peripheral blood mononuclear cells (PBMCs), sampled at new diagnosis, from a patient treated with antithyroid drugs. These receptors all come from a female donor with Graves disease.

This clonotype was seen at least ten times. The CDR3: CASSYSRGTPFITDTQYF. CDR3 nucleotides: TGTGCCAGCAGCTACTCCAGGGGCACGCCCTTTATCACAGATACGCAGTATTTT. The V call is TRBV5-4, the J call TRBJ2-3; perhaps TRBD1 as D (6 bases). With 3 bases removed from V and 2 bases from J, the gap between germline ends came to 22 bases. CDR1 and CDR2 (germline): SGHNT, YYREEE (reference sequence). The CDR3 extends over 18 amino acids.

In this sample, this clonotype turned up many times. The rearrangement joins TRBV18 to TRBJ1-1; D remains ambiguous. The V and J ends lost 3 bases and 0 bases respectively, with 8 bases between them. Germline CDR1 KGHSH, CDR2 LQKENI. The CDR3 covers 14 residues. The DNA for the CDR3 is TGTGCCAGCTCACCTACAGCCATGAACACTGAAGCTTTCTTT. It is translated as CASSPTAMNTEAFF.

This clonotype has at least ten counts. The chain uses TRBV20-1 and TRBJ2-2, with D maybe TRBD2 (6 bases). Trimming stripped 0 bases from V and 3 bases from J, with 11 bases between. The CDR3 contains 15 residues. Germline V gives CDR1 DFQATT, CDR2 SNEGSKA (reference sequence). Here the CDR3 DNA reads TGCAGTGCTAGAGATCGGGGACTGGACACCGGGGAGCTGTTTTTT. This translates into CSARDRGLDTGELFF.

This clonotype was detected only a few times. The V call is TRBV7-9, the J call TRBJ1-6; D remains unclear. V lost 5 bases, J lost 6 bases, and 11 bases lay in between. The CDR3 has 14 amino acids. The germline V gene has CDR1 SEHNR and CDR2 FQNEAQ (reference sequence). In nucleotides, the CDR3 is TGTGCCAGCAGCCTAGTTCAGCTTAATTCACCCCTCCACTTT. Protein product: CASSLVQLNSPLHF.

Many counts were recorded for this clonotype. V and J are TRBV30 and TRBJ2-1; 9 bases are shared with TRBD2. Germline V gives CDR1 GTSNPN, CDR2 SVGIG (reference sequence). The V segment lost 5 bases and the J segment 3 bases; nucleotides outside the gene matches: 2. The CDR3 sequence is 13 residues long. CDR3: CAWGLALYNEQFF. The DNA of the CDR3 is TGTGCCTGGGGACTAGCGCTCTACAATGAGCAGTTCTTC.

Ten or more counts support this clonotype. V is TRBV7-2 and J is TRBJ1-1, with no clear D. V lost 0 bases to trimming and J lost 3 bases, with 5 bases between them. The CDR3 covers 13 residues. Germline V gives CDR1 SGHTA, CDR2 FQGNSA. CDR3: CASSLAGYTEAFF. DNA for the CDR3: TGTGCCAGCAGCTTAGCGGGGTACACTGAAGCTTTCTTT.

This clonotype was found many times. The chain is built from TRBV29-1 and TRBJ1-2; D is possibly TRBD1 (5 bases). Deletions cut 3 bases from V and 6 bases from J, with 8 bases between. CDR1 is SQVTM, CDR2 ANQGSEA, per germline. The length of the CDR3 is 11 residues. The CDR3 nucleotides are TGCAGCGTTGATGGGACCAATGGCTACACCTTC. It yields the protein CSVDGTNGYTF.